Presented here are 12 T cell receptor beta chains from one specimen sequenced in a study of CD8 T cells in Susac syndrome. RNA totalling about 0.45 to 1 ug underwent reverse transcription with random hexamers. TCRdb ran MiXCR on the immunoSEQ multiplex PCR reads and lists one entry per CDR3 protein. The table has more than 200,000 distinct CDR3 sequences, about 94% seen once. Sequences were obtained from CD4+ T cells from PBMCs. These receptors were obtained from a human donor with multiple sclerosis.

DNA of the CDR3: TGTGCCAGCAGCCAAGATCGGACAGGGGGTTTCAATCAGCCCCAGCATTTT. Translating it yields CASSQDRTGGFNQPQHF. The V and J genes are TRBV4-2 and TRBJ1-5; TRBD1 agrees at 10 bases. The CDR3 loop spans 17 amino acids. Germline V gene lookup returns CDR1 LGHNA and CDR2 YNFKEQ. Trimming took 0 bases from V and 3 from J; bases not matched to a gene: 5.

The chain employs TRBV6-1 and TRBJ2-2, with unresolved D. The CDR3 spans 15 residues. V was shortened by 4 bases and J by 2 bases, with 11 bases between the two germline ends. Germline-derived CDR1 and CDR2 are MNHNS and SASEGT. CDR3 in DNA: TGTGCCAGCAGTGGGAGTGACCATAACACCGGGGAGCTGTTTTTT. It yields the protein CASSGSDHNTGELFF.

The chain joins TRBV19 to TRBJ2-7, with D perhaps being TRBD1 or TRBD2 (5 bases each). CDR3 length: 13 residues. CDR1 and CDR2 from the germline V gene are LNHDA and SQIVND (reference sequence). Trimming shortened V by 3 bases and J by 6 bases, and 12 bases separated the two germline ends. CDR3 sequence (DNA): TGTGCCAGTAGTATGGGACCCACGGGCGAGCAGTACTTC. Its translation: CASSMGPTGEQYF.

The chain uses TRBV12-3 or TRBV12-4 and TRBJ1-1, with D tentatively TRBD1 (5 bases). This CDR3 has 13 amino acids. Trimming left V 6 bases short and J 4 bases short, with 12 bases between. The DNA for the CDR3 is TGTGCCAGCAGCCAACACAGGCCCACTGAAGCTTTCTTT. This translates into CASSQHRPTEAFF.

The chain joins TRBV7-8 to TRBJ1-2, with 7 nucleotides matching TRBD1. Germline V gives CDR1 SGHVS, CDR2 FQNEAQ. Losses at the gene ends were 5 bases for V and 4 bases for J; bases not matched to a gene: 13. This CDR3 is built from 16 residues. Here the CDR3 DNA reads TGTGCCAGCAGCCACCTCGGGGACAGATTTGTCTATGGCTACACCTTC. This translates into CASSHLGDRFVYGYTF.

The CDR3 reads CASSVVGDTDTQYF. The CDR3 nucleotides are TGTGCCAGCAGCGTAGTAGGAGACACAGATACGCAGTATTTT. The chain combines TRBV9 with TRBJ2-3; D is uncertain. Trimming removed 0 bases from V and 2 bases from J, with 7 bases in between. CDR1 and CDR2 (germline): SGDLS, YYNGEE. The CDR3 consists of 14 residues.

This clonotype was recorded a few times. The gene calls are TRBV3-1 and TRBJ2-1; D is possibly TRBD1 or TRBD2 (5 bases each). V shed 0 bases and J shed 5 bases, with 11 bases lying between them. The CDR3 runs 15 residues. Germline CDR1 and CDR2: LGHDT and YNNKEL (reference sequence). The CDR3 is CASSQEGRIHNEQFF. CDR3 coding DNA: TGTGCCAGCAGCCAAGAGGGACGCATCCACAATGAGCAGTTCTTC.

In DNA form, the CDR3 reads TGTGCCAGCAGCTTAATAGGGGAGACGCAGTATTTT. Translation gives CASSLIGETQYF. This chain connects TRBV7-3 to TRBJ2-5; the D call may be TRBD1 or TRBD2 (5 bases each). The DNA end lines up better with TRBJ2-3; the J call may be wrong. CDR3 size: 12 residues. Germline-derived CDR1 and CDR2 are SGHTA and FQGTGA.

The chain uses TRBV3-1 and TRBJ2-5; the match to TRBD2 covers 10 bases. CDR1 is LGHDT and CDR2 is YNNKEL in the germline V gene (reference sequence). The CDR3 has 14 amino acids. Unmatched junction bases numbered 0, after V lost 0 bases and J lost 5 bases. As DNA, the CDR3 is TGTGCCAGCAGCCAAGAGGGACTAGCGGAGACCCAGTACTTC. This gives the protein CASSQEGLAETQYF.

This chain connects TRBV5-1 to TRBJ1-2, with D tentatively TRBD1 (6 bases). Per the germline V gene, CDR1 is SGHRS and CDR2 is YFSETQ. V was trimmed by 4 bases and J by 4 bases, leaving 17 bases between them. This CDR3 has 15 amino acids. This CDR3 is CASSPSQGTGYGYTF. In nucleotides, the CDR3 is TGCGCCAGCAGCCCATCACAGGGTACTGGCTATGGCTACACCTTC. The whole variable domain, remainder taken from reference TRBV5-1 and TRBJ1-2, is KAGVTQTPRYLIKTRGQQVTLSCSPISGHRSVSWYQQTPGQGLQFLFEYFSETQRNKGNFPGRFSGRQFSNSRSEMNVSTLELGDSALYLCASSPSQGTGYGYTFGSGTRLTVV.

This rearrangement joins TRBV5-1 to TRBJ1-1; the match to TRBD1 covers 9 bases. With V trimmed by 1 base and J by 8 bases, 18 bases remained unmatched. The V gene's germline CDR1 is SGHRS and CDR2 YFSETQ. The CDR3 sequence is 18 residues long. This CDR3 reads CASSLWGETGTGFQEAFF. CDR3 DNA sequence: TGCGCCAGCAGCTTGTGGGGAGAGACCGGGACAGGGTTCCAAGAAGCTTTCTTT.

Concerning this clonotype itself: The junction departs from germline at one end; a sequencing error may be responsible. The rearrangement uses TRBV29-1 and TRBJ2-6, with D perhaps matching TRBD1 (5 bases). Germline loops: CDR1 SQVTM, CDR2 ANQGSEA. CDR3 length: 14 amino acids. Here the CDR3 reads CSVEAGVGANVLAF. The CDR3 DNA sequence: TGCAGCGTTGAAGCCGGAGTTGGGGCCAACGTCCTGGCTTTC. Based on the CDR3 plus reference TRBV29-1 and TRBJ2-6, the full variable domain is SAVISQKPSRDICQRGTSLTIQCQVDSQVTMMFWYRQQPGQSLTLIATANQGSEATYESGFVIDKFPISRPNLTFSTLTVSNMSPEDSSIYLCSVEAGVGANVLAFGAGSRLTVL.